This T cell receptor beta chain originates from a study of blood T cell repertoires in COVID-19. Using immunoSEQ multiplex PCR, the repertoire was profiled, and TCRdb retains in-frame clones only, with some absent. This sample has 300,000 to 350,000 clones; about nine tenths occur once, and the top ten carry approximately 2.2%. This CDR3 has 14 amino acids. The source is a man aged 18 to 30 with active or convalescent COVID-19. The V gene is TRBV21-1, the J gene TRBJ1-6; the table gives TRBD1 as D, unverified against the DNA. TRBV21-1 is reported as a pseudogene. What was sequenced was peripheral blood. Here the CDR3 reads CASTLRQGSSPLHF. As DNA, the CDR3 is TGTGCCAGCACCTTAAGACAGGGGTCTTCACCCCTCCACTTT.